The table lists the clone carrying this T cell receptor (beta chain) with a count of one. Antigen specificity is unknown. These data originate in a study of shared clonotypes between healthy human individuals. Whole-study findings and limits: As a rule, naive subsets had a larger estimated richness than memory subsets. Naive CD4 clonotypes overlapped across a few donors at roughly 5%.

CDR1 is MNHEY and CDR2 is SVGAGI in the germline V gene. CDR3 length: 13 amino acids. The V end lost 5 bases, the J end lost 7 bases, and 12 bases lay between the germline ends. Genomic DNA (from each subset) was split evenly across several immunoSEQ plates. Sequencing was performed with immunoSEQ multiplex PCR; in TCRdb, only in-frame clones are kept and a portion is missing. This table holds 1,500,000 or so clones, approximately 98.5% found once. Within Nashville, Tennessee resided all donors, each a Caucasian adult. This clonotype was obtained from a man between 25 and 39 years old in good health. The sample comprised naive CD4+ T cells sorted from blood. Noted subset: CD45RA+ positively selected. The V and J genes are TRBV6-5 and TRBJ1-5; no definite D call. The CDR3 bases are TGTGCCAGCAGTACGGAACTGGGGCAGCCCCAGCATTTT. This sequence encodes CASSTELGQPQHF.